These T cell receptor beta chains were read from a single sample in a study of neurological immune-mediated disorders. TCRdb re-analysed the 5' RACE reads in MiXCR, keeping a single row per CDR3 protein. The sample includes roughly 80,000 distinct CDR3 sequences, over 4.5% of them seen just once. The sample comprised PBMCs. These receptors were collected from a woman aged 55-69 years with multiple sclerosis. CDR3s include the opening cysteine and the closing phenylalanine or tryptophan. Each record gives: V gene, CDR3 protein.

v_gene: TRBV7-2
CDR3aa: CASRTMVGYTF

v_gene: TRBV5-1
CDR3aa: CASSEGPYEQYF

v_gene: TRBV18
CDR3aa: CSSSAGTGFTDTQYF

v_gene: TRBV12-3/TRBV12-4
CDR3aa: CASSLAGTYNEQFF

v_gene: TRBV20-1
CDR3aa: CSAWTGLDNEQFF

v_gene: TRBV3-1
CDR3aa: CASRLWQSNTEAFF

v_gene: TRBV12-3/TRBV12-4
CDR3aa: CASSFQIQGLLPDTQYF

v_gene: TRBV29-1
CDR3aa: CSVSQTLNTEAFF

v_gene: TRBV10-3
CDR3aa: CAISEGQSNQPQHF

v_gene: TRBV6-6
CDR3aa: CASRDPQGGNQPQHF

v_gene: TRBV3-1
CDR3aa: CASSQDRGTLSTDTQYF

v_gene: TRBV5-1
CDR3aa: CASSPRAGQPNTGELFF

v_gene: TRBV6-5
CDR3aa: CASRTGIYEQYF

v_gene: TRBV5-1
CDR3aa: CASSLVAGNQETQYF

v_gene: TRBV7-9
CDR3aa: CASMGTYSGSYEQYF

v_gene: TRBV7-9
CDR3aa: CASTLTGASSYNSPLHF

v_gene: TRBV7-9
CDR3aa: CARRPSGNTGELFF

v_gene: TRBV5-6
CDR3aa: CASSFRGFSSYEQYF

v_gene: TRBV5-6
CDR3aa: CASGSWGTYSEQFF

v_gene: TRBV5-4
CDR3aa: CASSGRPAYEQYF

v_gene: TRBV7-9
CDR3aa: CASSTRETQYF

v_gene: TRBV20-1
CDR3aa: CSAPGVSNTGELFF

v_gene: TRBV20-1
CDR3aa: CSATVQEQDYGYTF

v_gene: TRBV12-3/TRBV12-4
CDR3aa: CASSLTGGDSPLHF

v_gene: TRBV20-1
CDR3aa: CSAFGGYTQYF

v_gene: TRBV27
CDR3aa: CASKQPQKAVGEQYF

v_gene: TRBV20-1
CDR3aa: CKGLKSSYEQYF

v_gene: TRBV20-1
CDR3aa: CSARARAGANVLTF

v_gene: TRBV7-2
CDR3aa: CASSLDPNSYNEQFF

v_gene: TRBV20-1
CDR3aa: CSAESDRVGQPQHF

v_gene: TRBV11-1
CDR3aa: CASSFYGTSARETQYF

v_gene: TRBV7-2
CDR3aa: CASSLASGGGTQYF

v_gene: TRBV7-9
CDR3aa: CASGTGGNQPQHF